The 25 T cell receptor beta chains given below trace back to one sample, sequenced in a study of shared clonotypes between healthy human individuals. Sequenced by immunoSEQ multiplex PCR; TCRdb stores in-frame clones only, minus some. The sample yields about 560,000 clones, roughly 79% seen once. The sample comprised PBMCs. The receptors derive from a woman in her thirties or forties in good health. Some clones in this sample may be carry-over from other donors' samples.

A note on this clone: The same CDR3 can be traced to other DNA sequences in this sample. The CDR3 bases are TGTGCCAGCAGCGTAGGGGGCGGGGACTATGGCTACACCTTC. Amino acids: CASSVGGGDYGYTF. V is TRBV9 and J is TRBJ1-2; D is perhaps TRBD1 (5 bases). The germline CDR1 and CDR2 sequences are SGDLS and YYNGEE. The CDR3 runs 14 residues. The V end was cut by 0 bases, the J end by 3 bases, with 9 bases between. Together with reference TRBV9 and TRBJ1-2, the CDR3 gives the full variable domain: DSGVTQTPKHLITATGQRVTLRCSPRSGDLSVYWYQQSLDQGLQFLIQYYNGEERAKGNILERFSAQQFPDLHSELNLSSLELGDSALYFCASSVGGGDYGYTFGSGTRLTVV.

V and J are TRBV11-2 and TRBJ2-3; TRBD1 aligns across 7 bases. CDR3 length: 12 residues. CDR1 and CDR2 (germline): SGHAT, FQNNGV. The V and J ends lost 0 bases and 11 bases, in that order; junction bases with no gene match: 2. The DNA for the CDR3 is TGTGCCAGCAGCTTAGATTGGACAGGGCAGTATTTT. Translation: CASSLDWTGQYF.

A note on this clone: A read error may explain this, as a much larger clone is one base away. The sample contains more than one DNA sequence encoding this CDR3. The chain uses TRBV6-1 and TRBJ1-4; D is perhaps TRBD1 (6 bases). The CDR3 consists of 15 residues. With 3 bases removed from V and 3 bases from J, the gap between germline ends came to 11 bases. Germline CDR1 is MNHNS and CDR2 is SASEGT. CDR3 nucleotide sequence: TGTGCCAGCAGTGAGTCCTCAGGGGCTAATGAAAAACTGTTTTTT. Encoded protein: CASSESSGANEKLFF.

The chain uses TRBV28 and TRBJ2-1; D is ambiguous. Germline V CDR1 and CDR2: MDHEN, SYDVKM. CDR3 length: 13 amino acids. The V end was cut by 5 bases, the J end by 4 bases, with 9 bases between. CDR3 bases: TGTGCCAGCAGTCCCGATCGGTACAATGAGCAGTTCTTC. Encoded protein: CASSPDRYNEQFF.

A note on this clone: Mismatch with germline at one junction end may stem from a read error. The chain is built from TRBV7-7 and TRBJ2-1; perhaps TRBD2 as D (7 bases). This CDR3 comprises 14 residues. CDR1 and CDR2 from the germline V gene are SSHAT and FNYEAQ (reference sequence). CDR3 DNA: TGTGCTAGCAGCCCCAAGGGGGGGTTCGATGAGCAGTTCTTC. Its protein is CASSPKGGFDEQFF.

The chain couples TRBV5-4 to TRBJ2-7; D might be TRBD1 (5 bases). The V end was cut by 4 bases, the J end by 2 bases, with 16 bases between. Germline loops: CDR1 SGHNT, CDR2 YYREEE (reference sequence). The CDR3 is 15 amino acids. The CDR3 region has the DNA TGTGCCAGCAGCCAACCGACAGCAAACCCCTACGAGCAGTACTTC. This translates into CASSQPTANPYEQYF.

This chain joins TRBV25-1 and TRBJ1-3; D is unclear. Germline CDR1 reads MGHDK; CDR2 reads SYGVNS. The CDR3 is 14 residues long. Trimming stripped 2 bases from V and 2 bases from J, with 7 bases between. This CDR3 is CASSERIPGNTIYF. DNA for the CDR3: TGTGCCAGCAGTGAAAGAATCCCTGGAAACACCATATATTTT.

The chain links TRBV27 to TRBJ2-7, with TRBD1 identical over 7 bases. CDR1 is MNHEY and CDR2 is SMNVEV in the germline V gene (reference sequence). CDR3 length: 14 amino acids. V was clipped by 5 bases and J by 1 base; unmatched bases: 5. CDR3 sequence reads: CASSIYRGSYEQYF. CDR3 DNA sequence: TGTGCCAGCAGTATATACAGGGGATCCTACGAGCAGTACTTC.

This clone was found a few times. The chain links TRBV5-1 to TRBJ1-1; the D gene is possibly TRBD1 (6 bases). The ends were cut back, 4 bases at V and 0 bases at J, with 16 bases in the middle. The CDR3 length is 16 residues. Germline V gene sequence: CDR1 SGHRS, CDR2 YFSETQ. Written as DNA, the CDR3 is TGCGCCAGCAGCCCGGGCAGGGGAGAGGTGAACACTGAAGCTTTCTTT. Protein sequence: CASSPGRGEVNTEAFF.

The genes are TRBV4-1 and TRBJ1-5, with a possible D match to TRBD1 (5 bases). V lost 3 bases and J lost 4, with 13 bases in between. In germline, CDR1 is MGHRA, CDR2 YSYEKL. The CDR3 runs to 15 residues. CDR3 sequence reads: CASSHPQGVNQPQHF. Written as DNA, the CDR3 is TGCGCCAGCAGCCACCCGCAGGGTGTGAATCAGCCCCAGCATTTT.

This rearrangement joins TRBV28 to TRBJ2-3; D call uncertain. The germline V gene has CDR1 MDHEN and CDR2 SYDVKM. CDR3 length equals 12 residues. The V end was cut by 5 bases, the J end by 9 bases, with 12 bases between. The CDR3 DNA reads TGTGCCAGCAGTGCCCAGGAGCCGACGCAGTATTTT. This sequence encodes CASSAQEPTQYF.

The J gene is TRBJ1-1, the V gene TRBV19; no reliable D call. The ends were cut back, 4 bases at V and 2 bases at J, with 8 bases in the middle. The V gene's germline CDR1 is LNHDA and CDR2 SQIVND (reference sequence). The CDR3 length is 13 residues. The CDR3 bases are TGTGCCAGTAGTAGCCAGATTAACACTGAAGCTTTCTTT. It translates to CASSSQINTEAFF.

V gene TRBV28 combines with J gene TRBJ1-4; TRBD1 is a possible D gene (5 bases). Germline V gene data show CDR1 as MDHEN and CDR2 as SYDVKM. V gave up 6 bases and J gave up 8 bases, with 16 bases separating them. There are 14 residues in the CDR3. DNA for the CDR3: TGTGCCAGCAGACTGGACGGGGCGGGAGAAAAACTGTTTTTT. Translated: CASRLDGAGEKLFF.

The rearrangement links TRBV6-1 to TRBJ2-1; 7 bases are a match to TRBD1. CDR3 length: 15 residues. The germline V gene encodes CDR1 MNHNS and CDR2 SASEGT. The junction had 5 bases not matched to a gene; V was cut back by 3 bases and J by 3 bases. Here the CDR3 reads CASSEGDRDYNEQFF. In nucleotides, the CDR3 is TGTGCCAGCAGTGAGGGGGACAGAGACTACAATGAGCAGTTCTTC.

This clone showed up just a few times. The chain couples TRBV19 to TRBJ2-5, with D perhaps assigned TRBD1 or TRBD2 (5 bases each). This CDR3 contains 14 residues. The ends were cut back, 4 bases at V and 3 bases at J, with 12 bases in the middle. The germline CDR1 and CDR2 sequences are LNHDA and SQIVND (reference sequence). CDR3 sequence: CASSKGPGKETQYF. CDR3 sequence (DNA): TGTGCCAGTAGTAAGGGGCCGGGAAAAGAGACCCAGTACTTC.

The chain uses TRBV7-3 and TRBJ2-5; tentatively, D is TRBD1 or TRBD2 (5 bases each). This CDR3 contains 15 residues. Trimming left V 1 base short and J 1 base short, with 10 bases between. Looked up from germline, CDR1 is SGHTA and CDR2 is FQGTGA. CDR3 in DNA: TGTGCCAGCAGCTTAATGGGGGTCCTCCAAGAGACCCAGTACTTC. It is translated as CASSLMGVLQETQYF.

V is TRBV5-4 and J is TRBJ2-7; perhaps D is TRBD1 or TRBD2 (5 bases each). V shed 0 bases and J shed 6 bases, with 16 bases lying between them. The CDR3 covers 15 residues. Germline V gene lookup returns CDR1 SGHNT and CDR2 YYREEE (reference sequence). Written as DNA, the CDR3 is TGTGCCAGCAGCTTGGCCGGGGCCGTCGGGGTCGAGCAGTACTTC. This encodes CASSLAGAVGVEQYF.

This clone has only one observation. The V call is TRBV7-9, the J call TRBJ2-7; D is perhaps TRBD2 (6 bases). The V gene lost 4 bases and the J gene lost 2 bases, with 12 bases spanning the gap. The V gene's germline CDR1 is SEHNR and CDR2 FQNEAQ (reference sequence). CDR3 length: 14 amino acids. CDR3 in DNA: TGTGCCAGCAGCTCCGGACTAATCCCCTACGAGCAGTACTTC. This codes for CASSSGLIPYEQYF.

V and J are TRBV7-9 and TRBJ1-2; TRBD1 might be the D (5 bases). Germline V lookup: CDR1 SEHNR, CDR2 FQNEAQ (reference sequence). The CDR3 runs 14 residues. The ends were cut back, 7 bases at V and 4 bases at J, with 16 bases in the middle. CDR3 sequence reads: CASIPMSTVYGYTF. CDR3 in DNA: TGTGCCAGCATCCCAATGTCGACAGTCTATGGCTACACCTTC.

CDR3 bases: TGTGCCAGCAGGCTAACAGGGGCAGGCGGGGAGCTGTTTTTT. It specifies CASRLTGAGGELFF. The V and J genes are TRBV7-6 and TRBJ2-2, with TRBD1 matching 7 bases. Germline V lookup: CDR1 SGHVS, CDR2 FNYEAQ. The CDR3 loop spans 14 amino acids. J lost 7 bases, V lost 6 bases, and 8 bases had no gene match.

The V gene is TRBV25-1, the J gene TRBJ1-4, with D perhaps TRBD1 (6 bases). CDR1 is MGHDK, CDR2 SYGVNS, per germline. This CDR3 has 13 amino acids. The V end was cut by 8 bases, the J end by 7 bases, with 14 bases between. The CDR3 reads CASLQTGLEKLFF. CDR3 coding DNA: TGTGCCAGCCTCCAGACAGGACTTGAAAAACTGTTTTTT.

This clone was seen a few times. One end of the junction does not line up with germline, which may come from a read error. The DNA for the CDR3 is TGCAGCGTTGCTGATCCCCAGGGAGGGATTTTT. This encodes CSVADPQGGIF. The chain has TRBV29-1 and TRBJ1-4; perhaps TRBD1 as D (5 bases). This CDR3 spans 11 amino acids. Germline V gives CDR1 SQVTM, CDR2 ANQGSEA.

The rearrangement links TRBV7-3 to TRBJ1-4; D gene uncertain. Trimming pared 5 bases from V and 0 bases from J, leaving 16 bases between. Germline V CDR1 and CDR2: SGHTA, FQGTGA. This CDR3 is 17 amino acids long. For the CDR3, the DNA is TGTGCCAGCAGCATCCCCATCAAGCCATCAACTAATGAAAAACTGTTTTTT. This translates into CASSIPIKPSTNEKLFF.

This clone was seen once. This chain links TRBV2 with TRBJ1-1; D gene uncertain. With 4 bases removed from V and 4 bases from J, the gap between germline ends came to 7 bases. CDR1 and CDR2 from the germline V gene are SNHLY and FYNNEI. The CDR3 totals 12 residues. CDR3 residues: CASSGPGTEAFF. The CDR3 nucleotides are TGTGCCAGCAGTGGTCCCGGCACTGAAGCTTTCTTT. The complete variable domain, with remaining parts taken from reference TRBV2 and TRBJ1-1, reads EPEVTQTPSHQVTQMGQEVILRCVPISNHLYFYWYRQILGQKVEFLVSFYNNEISEKSEIFDDQFSVERPDGSNFTLKIRSTKLEDSAMYFCASSGPGTEAFFGQGTRLTVV.

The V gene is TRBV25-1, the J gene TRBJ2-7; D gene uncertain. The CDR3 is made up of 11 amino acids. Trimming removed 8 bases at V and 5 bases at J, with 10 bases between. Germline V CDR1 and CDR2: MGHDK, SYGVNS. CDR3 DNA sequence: TGTGCCAGCGCCACCCCCCACGAGCAGTACTTC. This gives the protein CASATPHEQYF.